This T cell receptor beta chain originates from a study of T cells in Graves' hyperthyroidism and ophthalmopathy. The CDR3 covers 15 residues. V was cut by 5 bases and J by 0 bases, with 10 bases left in between. Germline values: CDR1 MNHEY, CDR2 SVGEGT. Turning to this clonotype: Its antigen is still unknown.

The study, taken as a whole, reports: In simple terms, a model built on 13 V-J features told ophthalmopathy apart from stable hyperthyroidism. Blood samples included most of the expanded thyroid clonotypes exceeding 0.001.

Together with thyroid ultrasound, orbital computed tomography, serum thyroxine and TRAb, clinical symptoms were used for diagnoses. Out of more than 8 ml of fresh peripheral blood came the PBMCs. RNA transcripts served as the template for amplifying TCR beta CDR3 regions. First-round RT-PCR targeting the TCR CDR3 was performed with the HTBI primer set. TCRdb independently ran MiXCR on the multiplex PCR reads; one entry per CDR3 protein. The table has some 460,000 distinct CDR3 sequences, 15% to 19% seen once. Sequencing used blood. J is TRBJ1-4 and V is TRBV6-2 or TRBV6-3; D remains unclear. The sequence was collected from a woman aged 18-29 years with Graves' hyperthyroidism. The CDR3 protein is CASSLHSPTNEKLFF. CDR3 bases: TGTGCCAGCAGTCTACACAGTCCAACTAATGAAAAACTGTTTTTT.